The clone carrying this T cell receptor (beta chain) came up once. This sample stems from a study of blood T cell repertoires in COVID-19. Study in general: The United States, Italy and Spain were the sources of the acute and convalescent COVID-19 samples. T cells, B-cell-depleted T cells, or PBMCs supplied cDNA or gDNA.

In the original workflow: Scientists estimated how many nucleated cells there were by amplifying reference gene primers. TCRdb's copy holds only in-frame clones and misses some; the assay was immunoSEQ multiplex PCR. D and trimming come from the DNA, and the V and J calls and clone size come from that table. The profile shows 150,000 or so clones, around 86% of them singletons. The source of this sequence is a man younger than 30 with acute or convalescent COVID-19. Sequences were obtained from peripheral blood.

The CDR3 here is CASSQGQGFAYGYTF. Here the CDR3 DNA reads TGTGCCAGCAGCCAGGGACAGGGTTTTGCCTATGGCTACACCTTC. The genes are TRBV3-1 (or the pseudogene TRBV3-2) and TRBJ1-2; 9 bases align to TRBD1. The V segment lost 3 bases and the J segment 4 bases; nucleotides outside the gene matches: 6. CDR1 and CDR2 (germline): LGHDT, YNNKEL (reference sequence). The CDR3 runs to 15 residues.